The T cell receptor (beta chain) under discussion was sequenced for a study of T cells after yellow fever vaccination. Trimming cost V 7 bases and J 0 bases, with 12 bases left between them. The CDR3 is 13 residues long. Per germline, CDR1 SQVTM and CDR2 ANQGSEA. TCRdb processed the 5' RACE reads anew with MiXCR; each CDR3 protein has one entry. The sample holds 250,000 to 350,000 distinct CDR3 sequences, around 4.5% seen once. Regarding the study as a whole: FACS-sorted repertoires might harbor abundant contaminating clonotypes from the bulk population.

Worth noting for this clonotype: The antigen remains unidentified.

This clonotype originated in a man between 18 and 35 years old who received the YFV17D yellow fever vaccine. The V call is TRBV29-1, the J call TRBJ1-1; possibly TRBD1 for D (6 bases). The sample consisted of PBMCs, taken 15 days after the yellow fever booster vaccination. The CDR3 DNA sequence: TGCAGCGCTGACAGGAGCATGAACACTGAAGCTTTCTTT. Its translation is CSADRSMNTEAFF.